The rows below give T cell receptor beta chains drawn from one sample of a study of blood T cell repertoires in COVID-19. This table comes from immunoSEQ multiplex PCR, and its TCRdb copy is limited to in-frame clones, with some not included. The sample carries a few hundred thousand clones, approximately 85% recorded once. Source material: PBMCs or T cells enriched from blood (not recorded which). Receptor source: a woman aged 30 to 39 who had recovered from COVID-19. CDR3s include the opening cysteine and the closing phenylalanine or tryptophan. A D gene is named only where the DNA matches it firmly. Part of the rows lack a size; the others show once, few, many or a class for expanded clones.

clone_size j_call v_call d_call cdr3_aa cdr3_nt
NA TRBJ2-5 TRBV7-9 NA CASSPPLTRDIKETQYF TGTGCCAGCAGCCCACCGCTTACTAGGGATATTAAAGAGACCCAGTACTTC
NA TRBJ2-7 TRBV5-1 NA CASSLGPGNEQYF TGCGCCAGCAGCTTGGGGCCGGGAAACGAGCAGTACTTC
once TRBJ2-5 TRBV28 NA CASTGGEETQYF TGTGCCAGCACGGGCGGGGAAGAGACCCAGTACTTC
NA TRBJ1-2 TRBV28 TRBD1 CASSAGTVYGYTF TGTGCCAGCAGCGCCGGGACAGTGTATGGCTACACCTTC
NA TRBJ1-2 TRBV5-1 NA CASSLSAASNYGYTF TGCGCCAGCAGCTTATCAGCGGCATCTAACTATGGCTACACCTTC
NA TRBJ2-7 TRBV2 TRBD1 CASRDPGTGLYKDEQYF TGTGCCAGCAGGGACCCCGGGACAGGGCTCTATAAGGACGAGCAGTACTTC
once TRBJ1-1 TRBV2 TRBD1 CASLDRVNTEAFF TGTGCCAGCTTGGACAGGGTGAACACTGAAGCTTTCTTT
NA TRBJ2-5 TRBV25-1 NA CASSGRGWETQYF TGTGCCAGCAGTGGAAGGGGGTGGGAGACCCAGTACTTC
NA TRBJ1-2 TRBV19 NA CASTPPVSNYGYTF TGTGCCAGTACCCCTCCAGTGTCTAACTATGGCTACACCTTC
NA TRBJ2-2 TRBV28 NA CASSPETGNTGELFF TGTGCCAGCAGTCCCGAGACAGGGAACACCGGGGAGCTGTTTTTT
once TRBJ2-1 TRBV9 TRBD2 CASSTTIGTSRSRGNEQFF TGTGCCAGCAGCACAACAATCGGGACTAGCAGAAGCAGGGGCAATGAGCAGTTCTTC
NA TRBJ2-5 TRBV3-1/TRBV3-2 NA CASSQSTGRVNLQETQYF TGTGCCAGCAGCCAATCCACCGGCAGGGTAAACCTCCAAGAGACCCAGTACTTC
NA TRBJ1-2 TRBV27 TRBD1 CASSLNRGQRYGYTF TGTGCCAGCAGTCTCAACAGGGGACAACGGTATGGCTACACCTTC
NA TRBJ1-6 TRBV7-8 NA CASSLRVDNSPLHF TGTGCCAGCAGCTTAAGAGTTGATAATTCACCCCTCCACTTT
NA TRBJ2-1 TRBV25-1 TRBD2 CASSGGTSGRGNEQFF TGTGCCAGCAGTGGGGGGACTAGCGGGAGGGGTAATGAGCAGTTCTTC
NA TRBJ2-1 TRBV27 TRBD2 CASSLGLAGDYNEQFF TGTGCCAGCAGTCTCGGACTAGCGGGGGACTACAATGAGCAGTTCTTC
few TRBJ1-3 TRBV5-6 NA CASSTRIGLSGNTIYF TGTGCCAGCAGCACCAGGATCGGACTCTCCGGAAACACCATATATTTT